This TCR beta chain was found in a study of OX40 agonist ivuxolimab in advanced cancers. Study-wide points: Expanded clones tended on average to be more numerous among CD8+ T cells than CD4+.

Germline values: CDR1 MDHEN, CDR2 SYDVKM. This CDR3 is built from 14 residues. The V gene lost 6 bases and the J gene lost 6 bases, with 17 bases spanning the gap. Method: immunoSEQ multiplex PCR; TCRdb's copy keeps in-frame clones and lacks some. The sample has 85,000 to 130,000 clones; over 75% are singletons. A note on this clone: Its specificity is not known.

The TCR sequence derives from an adult with an advanced solid tumor such as melanoma, head and neck, liver or kidney cancer. Sequenced material: CD4+ or CD8+ T cells sorted from blood, taken in a trial of the OX40 agonist ivuxolimab. V usage is TRBV28 and J usage is TRBJ1-1; possible D gene TRBD1, 6 bases. CDR3 region: CASRLPQGLSEAFF. The CDR3 nucleotides are TGTGCCAGCAGGCTACCCCAGGGGTTATCTGAAGCTTTCTTT. The full variable domain, its missing parts supplied by reference TRBV28 and TRBJ1-1, is DVKVTQSSRYLVKRTGEKVFLECVQDMDHENMFWYRQDPGLGLRLIYFSYDVKMKEKGDIPEGYSVSREKKERFSLILESASTNQTSMYLCASRLPQGLSEAFFGQGTRLTVV.